This TCR beta chain was documented in a study of blood T cells in healthy people across ages. Combining a sample-barcoded 5' primer with a J-beta primer mix, a second PCR ran for roughly 6 to 12 cycles. TCRdb itself ran the 5' RACE reads through MiXCR, one entry per CDR3 protein. The sample lists approximately 800,000 distinct CDR3 sequences; more than 35% were seen once. The CDR3 spans 13 residues. From germline, CDR1 is SQVTM and CDR2 ANQGSEA. The sequence was collected from a man older than 75 in good health. The chain employs TRBV29-1 and TRBJ2-4; no reliable D call. The tail of the sequence fits TRBJ2-7 better, so the J call may be wrong. Material: blood. The CDR3 DNA follows: TGCAGCGTTGAATTCTCAAATCCCTACGAGCAGTACTTC. It translates to CSVEFSNPYEQYF.